Below are 29 T cell receptor beta chains sequenced from a single sample in a study of beta chain features in type 1 diabetes. Study-wide points: Moderate yet significant TCRB CDR3 shortening was seen in Type 1 diabetes patients in all four CD4+ subsets.

The authors reverse transcribed all of the isolated RNA, so sequencing captured expressed TCRB transcripts. The assay was immunoSEQ multiplex PCR, and TCRdb's table has in-frame clones only and misses some. The data show hundreds of thousands of clones, 10% to 15% seen once. The antigens these receptors bind are not known. The sequenced material came from naive CD4+ T cells from blood. The origin of the receptors is a man aged 18 to 35 with type 1 diabetes.

The chain employs TRBV9 and TRBJ2-3; 7 nucleotides align to TRBD1. V shed 3 bases, J shed 2 bases, and the junction held 9 bases outside the gene matches. Germline lookup yields CDR1 SGDLS and CDR2 YYNGEE. CDR3 size: 16 residues. DNA for the CDR3: TGTGCCAGCAGCGCAGAGACAGGGTATCCCACAGATACGCAGTATTTT. It encodes CASSAETGYPTDTQYF.

This clone was seen only a few times. Additional DNA sequences in this sample encode the identical CDR3. The chain is built from TRBV19 and TRBJ1-5, with no clear D. Trimming stripped 0 bases from V and 1 base from J, with 4 bases between. The length of the CDR3 is 14 residues. CDR1 is LNHDA, CDR2 SQIVND, per germline (reference sequence). The CDR3 sequence: CASSIEGSNQPQHF. The CDR3, as DNA: TGTGCCAGTAGTATAGAAGGAAGCAATCAGCCCCAGCATTTT.

The rearrangement links TRBV30 to TRBJ1-6; D call uncertain. The CDR3 consists of 13 residues. Germline-derived CDR1 and CDR2 are GTSNPN and SVGIG (reference sequence). V was trimmed by 4 bases and J by 6 bases, leaving 10 bases between them. The CDR3 reads CAWKGDLNSPLHF. The CDR3 bases are TGTGCCTGGAAGGGCGACCTTAATTCACCCCTCCACTTT.

This clone was recorded a few times. The chain is built from TRBV7-9 and TRBJ1-2, with D maybe TRBD1 (6 bases). This CDR3 is 15 amino acids long. Germline-derived CDR1 and CDR2 are SEHNR and FQNEAQ (reference sequence). The V gene lost 1 base and the J gene lost 7 bases, with 16 bases spanning the gap. As DNA, the CDR3 is TGTGCCAGCAGCTTAGGCCAGGGGCATCGTAGTGGCTACACCTTC. Translating it yields CASSLGQGHRSGYTF.

A few counts support this clone. The J gene is TRBJ1-6, the V gene TRBV19; D is uncertain. Trimming left V 1 base short and J 10 bases short, with 14 bases between. CDR1 LNHDA and CDR2 SQIVND come from the germline V gene (reference sequence). The CDR3 has 15 residues. Written as DNA, the CDR3 is TGTGCCAGTAGTATAGGCGGCAGAACTGGATCACCCCTCCACTTT. The encoded protein is CASSIGGRTGSPLHF. Full variable domain (rest looked up from reference TRBV19 and TRBJ1-6): DGGITQSPKYLFRKEGQNVTLSCEQNLNHDAMYWYRQDPGQGLRLIYYSQIVNDFQKGDIAEGYSVSREKKESFPLTVTSAQKNPTAFYLCASSIGGRTGSPLHFGNGTRLTVT.

This clone was seen a few times. This sequence joins TRBV18 and TRBJ1-1, with D perhaps matching TRBD1 (6 bases). The CDR3 covers 13 residues. Between the trimmed V and J ends, which lost 2 bases and 8 bases, there was a span of 12 bases. In germline, CDR1 is KGHSH, CDR2 LQKENI. CDR3 amino acids: CASSPSTGMEAFF. The CDR3, as DNA: TGTGCCAGCTCACCAAGTACAGGGATGGAAGCTTTCTTT.

V gene TRBV11-3 combines with J gene TRBJ1-3, with TRBD1 matching over 7 bases. The germline gives CDR1 SGHNT, CDR2 YENEEA. The V and J ends lost 5 bases and 9 bases, in that order; junction bases with no gene match: 13. The length of the CDR3 is 15 residues. The CDR3 spells CASSGGDSGFGTIYF. In nucleotides, the CDR3 is TGTGCCAGCAGCGGAGGGGACAGCGGCTTCGGCACCATATATTTT. Full variable domain (outside the CDR3, taken from reference TRBV11-3 and TRBJ1-3): EAGVVQSPRYKIIEKKQPVAFWCNPISGHNTLYWYLQNLGQGPELLIRYENEEAVDDSQLPKDRFSAERLKGVDSTLKIQPAELGDSAVYLCASSGGDSGFGTIYFGEGSWLTVV.

The rearrangement joins TRBV15 to TRBJ1-2; tentatively, D is TRBD1 (6 bases). This CDR3 spans 16 amino acids. CDR1 and CDR2 from the germline V gene are LNHNV and YYDKDF (reference sequence). V was clipped by 4 bases and J by 5 bases, with 20 bases between them. The CDR3 protein is CATSTGPGGTKYGYTF. As DNA, the CDR3 is TGTGCCACCAGCACTGGCCCTGGGGGCACCAAGTATGGCTACACCTTC.

This chain joins TRBV18 and TRBJ1-1, with no clear D. The CDR3 sequence is 14 residues long. V lost 3 bases to trimming and J lost 2 bases, with 10 bases between them. Germline values: CDR1 KGHSH, CDR2 LQKENI. CDR3 coding DNA: TGTGCCAGCTCACCCGAGCCCCCCAACACTGAAGCTTTCTTT. As protein: CASSPEPPNTEAFF.

The gene calls are TRBV13 and TRBJ2-2; D remains ambiguous. The ends were cut back, 2 bases at V and 1 base at J, with 14 bases in the middle. The germline V gene has CDR1 PRHDT and CDR2 FYEKMQ (reference sequence). The CDR3 sequence is 17 residues long. The CDR3 spells CASSLIWASGNTGELFF. CDR3 bases: TGTGCCAGCAGCTTAATTTGGGCCTCGGGGAACACCGGGGAGCTGTTTTTT.

The rearrangement uses TRBV7-2 and TRBJ2-3; TRBD2 matches at 9 bases. The CDR3 sequence is 13 residues long. After removal of 6 bases from V and 5 bases from J, the junction contained 3 bases not matched to a gene. Germline V gene lookup returns CDR1 SGHTA and CDR2 FQGNSA. CDR3 residues: CASRAGGGDTQYF. CDR3 coding DNA: TGTGCCAGCAGAGCGGGGGGTGGAGATACGCAGTATTTT.

This clone was counted only a few times. The CDR3 spells CASSLLTGTGVTYEQYF. The CDR3 DNA reads TGTGCCAGCAGTTTACTTACCGGGACAGGGGTGACCTACGAGCAGTACTTC. This rearrangement joins TRBV28 to TRBJ2-7; 10 bases align to TRBD1. This CDR3 has 17 amino acids. The trim removed 2 bases at V and 2 bases at J, leaving 9 bases unmatched. CDR1 and CDR2 from the germline V gene are MDHEN and SYDVKM.

This clone was seen a few times. V gene TRBV29-1 combines with J gene TRBJ1-1, with D possibly matching TRBD1 (6 bases). The CDR3 consists of 13 residues. The V and J ends lost 6 bases and 5 bases respectively, with 16 bases between them. Germline V gives CDR1 SQVTM, CDR2 ANQGSEA. The DNA of the CDR3 is TGCAGCGTCGCGGGACAAACAAGGACTGAAGCTTTCTTT. Amino acids: CSVAGQTRTEAFF.

This clone was recorded a few times. The chain recombines TRBV5-6 with TRBJ2-1, with TRBD1 identical over 9 bases. The CDR3 sequence is 15 residues long. Germline V CDR1 and CDR2: SGHDT, YYEEEE. V was pared by 4 bases and J by 9 bases, with 11 bases of the junction left unmatched. CDR3 residues: CASSPWDRVDGEQFF. DNA for the CDR3: TGTGCCAGCAGCCCTTGGGACAGGGTTGATGGTGAGCAGTTCTTC.

This chain links TRBV30 with TRBJ1-5; 10 bases map to TRBD1. The CDR3 totals 15 residues. Germline CDR1 GTSNPN, CDR2 SVGIG (reference sequence). Unmatched junction bases numbered 10, after V lost 4 bases and J lost 7 bases. The CDR3: CAWNPGTGARQPQHF. The CDR3 DNA is TGTGCCTGGAACCCCGGGACAGGGGCGAGGCAGCCCCAGCATTTT. The full variable domain, with the rest looked up from reference TRBV30 and TRBJ1-5, is SQTIHQWPATLVQPVGSPLSLECTVEGTSNPNLYWYRQAAGRGLQLLFYSVGIGQISSEVPQNLSASRPQDRQFILSSKKLLLSDSGFYLCAWNPGTGARQPQHFGDGTRLSIL.

The chain employs TRBV27 and TRBJ2-6; D ambiguous. Trimming left V 5 bases short and J 0 bases short, with 5 bases between. The CDR3 is 14 residues long. CDR1 is MNHEY and CDR2 is SMNVEV in the germline V gene (reference sequence). Here the CDR3 DNA reads TGTGCCAGCAGTACGTACTCTGGGGCCAACGTCCTGACTTTC. Amino acid sequence: CASSTYSGANVLTF.

In nucleotides, the CDR3 is TGTGCCAGCAGCTTAAAGGGACAGTCCCTAACCGGGGAGCTGTTTTTT. Its translation is CASSLKGQSLTGELFF. The chain uses TRBV7-9 and TRBJ2-2; TRBD1 agrees at 7 bases. The CDR3 has 16 amino acids. V was pared by 2 bases and J by 5 bases, with 8 bases of the junction left unmatched. Germline assignment: CDR1 SEHNR and CDR2 FQNEAQ (reference sequence). Using reference TRBV7-9 and TRBJ2-2 for the parts outside the CDR3, the full variable domain is DTGVSQNPRHKITKRGQNVTFRCDPISEHNRLYWYRQTLGQGPEFLTYFQNEAQLEKSRLLSDRFSAERPKGSFSTLEIQRTEQGDSAMYLCASSLKGQSLTGELFFGEGSRLTVL.

This chain joins TRBV5-4 and TRBJ2-1; possibly TRBD1 for D (5 bases). This CDR3 contains 15 residues. CDR1 is SGHNT and CDR2 is YYREEE in the germline V gene (reference sequence). V was shortened by 0 bases and J by 5 bases, with 12 bases between the two germline ends. CDR3 nucleotide sequence: TGTGCCAGCAGCTTGGTCGGCAGGGTCAACAATGAGCAGTTCTTC. Its protein is CASSLVGRVNNEQFF.

The chain is built from TRBV25-1 and TRBJ1-1; 9 bases map to TRBD1. This CDR3 is built from 13 residues. Germline V lookup: CDR1 MGHDK, CDR2 SYGVNS. Trimming removed 6 bases from V and 4 bases from J; junction bases left unmatched: 3. Here the CDR3 DNA reads TGTGCCAGCAGATCGACAGGGGGCACTGAAGCTTTCTTT. It specifies CASRSTGGTEAFF. The full variable domain, its missing parts supplied by reference TRBV25-1 and TRBJ1-1, is EADIYQTPRYLVIGTGKKITLECSQTMGHDKMYWYQQDPGMELHLIHYSYGVNSTEKGDLSSESTVSRIRTEHFPLTLESARPSHTSQYLCASRSTGGTEAFFGQGTRLTVV.

A few counts support this clone. The J gene is TRBJ2-7, the V gene TRBV28, with 7 bases that match TRBD1. CDR1 and CDR2 (germline): MDHEN, SYDVKM. The CDR3 loop spans 12 amino acids. Germline trimming cut 6 bases from V and 6 bases from J; bases unmatched to any gene: 5. The CDR3 protein is CASRWTGGEQYF. CDR3 nucleotides: TGTGCCAGCAGGTGGACAGGCGGCGAGCAGTACTTC.

This clone was observed a handful of times. The CDR3 sequence is CASSAGDGYGYTF. The CDR3 DNA reads as TGTGCCAGCAGCGCAGGGGACGGCTATGGCTACACCTTC. The chain is built from TRBV7-3 and TRBJ1-2, with TRBD1 as a possible D gene (6 bases). Germline V gene lookup returns CDR1 SGHTA and CDR2 FQGTGA. The CDR3 has 13 amino acids. V was pared by 5 bases and J by 4 bases, with 11 bases between.

This sequence joins TRBV18 and TRBJ2-5; either TRBD1 or TRBD2 may supply D (5 bases each). The CDR3 runs to 15 residues. Germline V CDR1 and CDR2: KGHSH, LQKENI. Trimming took off 0 bases at V and 2 bases at J, with 10 bases between the two ends. CDR3 bases: TGTGCCAGCTCACCACCCGGGACCATTCAAGAGACCCAGTACTTC. Translated, it gives CASSPPGTIQETQYF.

J is TRBJ1-6 and V is TRBV5-1; 12 bases map to TRBD1. Germline V gene data show CDR1 as SGHRS and CDR2 as YFSETQ. After removal of 4 bases from V and 10 bases from J, the junction contained 6 bases not matched to a gene. The CDR3 consists of 15 residues. The CDR3 is CASSRDRGRGSPLHF. For the CDR3, the DNA is TGCGCCAGCAGCCGGGACAGGGGGCGAGGGTCACCCCTCCACTTT.

This clone showed up many times. The genes are TRBV10-3 and TRBJ2-5; D is possibly TRBD2 (5 bases). V lost 2 bases, J lost 3 bases, and 7 bases lay in between. This CDR3 has 13 residues. Germline V gene sequence: CDR1 ENHRY, CDR2 SYGVKD. The CDR3 DNA sequence: TGTGCCATCAGTGAGCCGGGGAAAGAGACCCAGTACTTC. Translation: CAISEPGKETQYF.

This clone was counted only a few times. The V and J genes are TRBV6-6 and TRBJ2-5, with 7 bases fitting TRBD1. Losses at the gene ends were 7 bases for V and 7 bases for J; bases not matched to a gene: 12. This CDR3 comprises 14 residues. CDR1 and CDR2 (germline): MNHNY, SVGAGI (reference sequence). CDR3 sequence (DNA): TGTGCCAGCACTGCACGGGACAGCTGGGGGACCCAGTACTTC. Translating it yields CASTARDSWGTQYF.

This clone has just a few counts. This sequence joins TRBV27 and TRBJ1-6; D is perhaps TRBD1 (6 bases). The germline CDR1 and CDR2 sequences are MNHEY and SMNVEV (reference sequence). This CDR3 has 15 amino acids. The V end lost 5 bases, the J end lost 6 bases, and 14 bases lay between the germline ends. As DNA, the CDR3 is TGTGCCAGCAGTCCTACAGGGTTTAGTAATTCACCCCTCCACTTT. Translation gives CASSPTGFSNSPLHF.

This clone was seen only a few times. The rearrangement uses TRBV6-4 and TRBJ1-6; D perhaps matches TRBD1 (5 bases). Germline V gives CDR1 MRHNA, CDR2 SNTAGT. Trimming cost V 8 bases and J 0 bases, with 20 bases left between them. The CDR3 length is 18 residues. CDR3 DNA sequence: TGTGCCAGCCCGGGGGAGATCAGACCGAGCTCCTATAATTCACCCCTCCACTTT. Residues: CASPGEIRPSSYNSPLHF.

Comment on this clone: This sample includes further DNA sequences coding for the same CDR3. The rearrangement joins TRBV30 to TRBJ1-1, with 8 bases that match TRBD1. Per germline, CDR1 GTSNPN and CDR2 SVGIG (reference sequence). Trimming took 2 bases from V and 1 from J; bases not matched to a gene: 3. The CDR3 is 14 residues long. CDR3 protein: CAWSKGTGNTEAFF. CDR3 DNA: TGTGCCTGGAGTAAGGGGACAGGGAACACTGAAGCTTTCTTT.

The chain carries TRBV7-2 and TRBJ2-3, with 10 bases fitting TRBD2. The CDR3 sequence is 13 residues long. Germline trimming cut 9 bases from V and 7 bases from J; bases unmatched to any gene: 7. Germline CDR1 and CDR2: SGHTA and FQGNSA. The CDR3 DNA sequence: TGTGCCAGTGGGACTAGCGCGACTAATACGCAGTATTTT. Protein: CASGTSATNTQYF.